The clone carrying this T cell receptor (beta chain) came up many times. What it binds is unknown. Germline assignment: CDR1 LNHNV and CDR2 YYDKDF (reference sequence). The V and J ends lost 0 bases and 15 bases respectively, with 9 bases between them. The CDR3 runs to 12 residues. The data belong to a study of T and B cells in COVID-19 patients. Study background: At median age approximately 31 years, recovered patients were younger than active-infection patients at about 67. Whole-study findings and limits: Blood from mildly ill patients while symptomatic, and early samples from severe cases, were scarce. CD4+, regulatory T cell, CD8+ and sorted SARS-CoV-2-responsive or tetramer+ T cells were not yet sequenced. Highly clonal in active COVID-19, TRB repertoires exceeded healthy-donor diversity and richness at recovery.

BIOMED2 TRB-A/B primer pools were used in multiplex TRB PCR. Each CDR3 protein gets one entry after TCRdb re-called the multiplex PCR reads with MiXCR. This table holds around 23,000 distinct CDR3 sequences, roughly 27% found once. Blood genomic DNA input for TRB amplification was roughly 230-550 ng. The sequencing input was blood. V gene TRBV15 combines with J gene TRBJ1-6; no reliable D call. The receptor was isolated from a human donor who had recovered from COVID-19. The CDR3 protein is CATSRDTGNLHF. The CDR3 DNA reads TGTGCCACCAGCAGAGATACGGGGAACCTCCACTTT. Combining the CDR3 with reference TRBV15 and TRBJ1-6 gives the whole variable domain DAMVIQNPRYQVTQFGKPVTLSCSQTLNHNVMYWYQQKSSQAPKLLFHYYDKDFNNEADTPDNFQSRRPNTSFCFLDIRSPGLGDTAMYLCATSRDTGNLHFGNGTRLTVT.